This is a list of T cell receptor beta chains from one sample in a study of STAT5B mutations in CD4+ large granular lymphocyte leukemia. This table comes from immunoSEQ multiplex PCR, and its TCRdb copy is limited to in-frame clones, with some not included. Of approximately 49,000 clones listed, around 70% were seen once; the top ten hold over 1.5%. The specimen sequenced was CD4+ T cells from blood buffy coats. All receptors come from a human donor in good health. CDR3s include the opening cysteine and the closing phenylalanine or tryptophan. Each record gives: J gene, V gene, D gene, clone size, CDR3 DNA, CDR3 protein. A D gene is named only where the DNA matches it firmly. Clone size is not always given. Where it is, it says once, few, many or a class for expanded clones.

TRBJ1-2	TRBV14	TRBD1	once	TGTGCCAGCAGCTTCGGACAGGGCCCTTCTAACTATGGCTACACCTTC	CASSFGQGPSNYGYTF
TRBJ2-1	TRBV18	-	-	TGTGCCAGCTCACCACCGGACACGGGGCAGTTCTTC	CASSPPDTGQFF
TRBJ1-4	TRBV6-5	-	-	TGTGCCAGCAGCCCACGGGAAAAACTGTTTTTT	CASSPREKLFF
TRBJ2-1	TRBV4-1	-	-	TGCGCCAGCAGCCAAGCCCGAGGGAGTTATGAGTCCTACAATGAGCAGTTCTTC	CASSQARGSYESYNEQFF
TRBJ1-5	TRBV7-8	-	once	TGTGCCAGCAGCCCCCAGGCAGTGAGCAATCAGCCCCAGCATTTT	CASSPQAVSNQPQHF
TRBJ1-4	TRBV11-2	-	few	TGTGCCAGCAGCTTAGGCCGATTCGATCAGAATGAAAAACTGTTTTTT	CASSLGRFDQNEKLFF
TRBJ1-6	TRBV27	-	-	TGTGCCAGCAGGGATGGACGGAGCTCCTATAATTCACCCCTCCACTTT	CASRDGRSSYNSPLHF
TRBJ1-2	TRBV14	-	-	TGTGCCAGCAGCCGACAGGCCGGCTATGGCTACACCTTC	CASSRQAGYGYTF
TRBJ1-2	TRBV9	-	-	TGTGCCAGCAGCGTAGGGGAGGGGCCGAGAAGCGGCTACACCTTC	CASSVGEGPRSGYTF
TRBJ1-6	TRBV11-1	-	few	TGTGCCAGCAGCTTAGAGGAGCGAGGGACACCCCTCCACTTT	CASSLEERGTPLHF
TRBJ1-3	TRBV2	-	-	TGTGCCAGCAGTGTAGACAGAGGAAACACCATATATTTT	CASSVDRGNTIYF
TRBJ2-5	TRBV11-3	TRBD1	few	TGTGCCAGCAGCTTGGGACAGGGGGCCGGTTGGGAGACCCAGTACTTC	CASSLGQGAGWETQYF
TRBJ1-1	TRBV10-3	TRBD1	-	TGTGCCATCAGACAAGGACAGGGTTTAGGGAACACTGAAGCTTTCTTT	CAIRQGQGLGNTEAFF
TRBJ2-5	TRBV10-3	TRBD1	few	TGTGCCACCCTTTCGCCAGGACAGGGGAAGGAGACCCAGTACTTC	CATLSPGQGKETQYF
TRBJ1-1	TRBV6-5	-	-	TGTGCCAGCAGTTACTCGGTTCTCGGCGGTCAAGCTTTCTTT	CASSYSVLGGQAFF
TRBJ1-5	TRBV5-1	-	few	TGCGCCAGCGAGAGGGGTCAGCCCCAGCATTTT	CASERGQPQHF
TRBJ2-7	TRBV11-2	-	-	TGTGCCAGCAGCTTACTAGCCTGGGATCCCTACGAGCAGTACTTC	CASSLLAWDPYEQYF
TRBJ1-1	TRBV7-9	-	-	TGTGCCAGCAGCTTTGAAGGGGATGAAGCTTTCTTT	CASSFEGDEAFF
TRBJ1-2	TRBV29-1	-	few	TGCAGCGTCGGGGGGTTCGATGGCTACACCTTC	CSVGGFDGYTF
TRBJ1-4	TRBV6-5	-	few	TGTGCCAGCAGTCGGCGAGGGGATAATGAAAAACTGTTTTTT	CASSRRGDNEKLFF
TRBJ1-6	TRBV7-8	TRBD1	few	TGTGCCAGCAGCTTAGCCACAGGGGAGGGTTCACCCCTCCACTTT	CASSLATGEGSPLHF
TRBJ2-5	TRBV2	-	once	TGTGCCAGCTCCGCCCAGCGTCTTGATCAAGAGACCCAGTACTTC	CASSAQRLDQETQYF
TRBJ1-4	TRBV4-2	-	-	TGTGCCAGCAGCCAAGCTGGCAGCTCTAATGAAAAACTGTTTTTT	CASSQAGSSNEKLFF
TRBJ2-5	TRBV28	-	-	TGTGCCAGCAGTTTCGCGGGACGGGGGCTTCAAGAGACCCAGTACTTC	CASSFAGRGLQETQYF
TRBJ2-7	TRBV5-1	TRBD2	-	TGCGCCAGCAGCTCGGGAGGGGCAGGTTCCTACGAGCAGTACTTC	CASSSGGAGSYEQYF
TRBJ1-5	TRBV18	-	few	TGTGCCAGCTCACCGGGGGGGCAAGGTGAACCCCAGCATTTT	CASSPGGQGEPQHF
TRBJ2-4	TRBV2	-	once	TGTGCCAGCAAGAGCGAAAACATTCAGTACTTC	CASKSENIQYF
TRBJ2-1	TRBV12-5	TRBD2	few	TGTGCTAGTGGTTTGGTACTCACTAGCGGGGGGGCCTCACACAATGAGCAGTTCTTC	CASGLVLTSGGASHNEQFF
TRBJ2-7	TRBV7-8	TRBD1	-	TGTGCCAGCAGCTTTTCCAGGGGGCTTACCGAGCAGTACTTC	CASSFSRGLTEQYF
TRBJ2-5	TRBV6-1	-	-	TGTGCCAGCAGGTCCAGGGGTCAGGAGACCCAGTACTTC	CASRSRGQETQYF
TRBJ2-3	TRBV5-8	-	-	TGTGCCAGCAGCCTGCCCTGGACTCCAACCTCGCAGTATTTT	CASSLPWTPTSQYF
TRBJ1-4	TRBV18	-	-	TGTGCCAGCTCATCCACTTCAGGGGCAACTAATGAAAAACTGTTTTTT	CASSSTSGATNEKLFF
TRBJ1-4	TRBV6-5	TRBD1	medium-sized	TGTGCCAGCAGTCTACAGGGGGCAGGTGAAAAACTGTTTTTT	CASSLQGAGEKLFF
TRBJ2-2	TRBV28	TRBD1	few	TGTGCCAGCACCCGGGACAGGGGTGCCGGGGAGCTGTTTTTT	CASTRDRGAGELFF
TRBJ1-2	TRBV19	TRBD1	-	TGTGCCAGTACCCCGGACAGGGGGCAGGACTATGGCTACACCTTC	CASTPDRGQDYGYTF
TRBJ2-5	TRBV27	TRBD2	-	TGTGCCAGCAGTTTTCGACTGACTAGCGGGGGGACTTGGGAGACCCAGTACTTC	CASSFRLTSGGTWETQYF
TRBJ2-7	TRBV7-2	-	-	TGTGCCAGCAGCTTAAGTACAGTTTTGAGCGAGCAGTACTTC	CASSLSTVLSEQYF
TRBJ1-6	TRBV5-1	-	-	TGCGCCAGCAGCTTGGTGCCAGGGACGGATTCACCCCTCCACTTT	CASSLVPGTDSPLHF
TRBJ1-6	TRBV19	-	-	TGTGCCAGTAGCATGGGTAATTCACCCCTCCACTTT	CASSMGNSPLHF
TRBJ2-7	TRBV21-1	-	-	TGTGCCAGCAGTAGATCCGGGACTAACTACTACGAGCAGTACTTC	CASSRSGTNYYEQYF
TRBJ2-3	TRBV5-4	TRBD2	-	TGTGCCAGCAGCTTGGGGGGACTAGCGGGAGAGACAGATACGCAGTATTTT	CASSLGGLAGETDTQYF
TRBJ1-2	TRBV5-1	-	-	TGCGCCAGCAGCTTGGGAGGCGGGGCAGATGGCTACACCTTC	CASSLGGGADGYTF
TRBJ2-1	TRBV7-9	TRBD2	-	TGTGCCAGCAGCTTGGGCGGGAGCGCTAGCTCCTACAATGAGCAGTTCTTC	CASSLGGSASSYNEQFF
TRBJ2-3	TRBV5-1	TRBD2	-	TGCGCCAGCAGCTCCAGCGGGGCAGCAGATACGCAGTATTTT	CASSSSGAADTQYF
TRBJ2-7	TRBV7-2	-	-	TGTGCCAGCAGCTTAGTAGCGGGACAGTTCTACGAGCAGTACTTC	CASSLVAGQFYEQYF
TRBJ2-1	TRBV5-1	TRBD2	-	TGCGCCAGCAGCTTGTTTGGGACTAGCCCCTACAATGAGCAGTTCTTC	CASSLFGTSPYNEQFF
TRBJ2-1	TRBV28	TRBD2	-	TGTGCCAGCATCGGACTAGCCAATTACAATGAGCAGTTCTTC	CASIGLANYNEQFF